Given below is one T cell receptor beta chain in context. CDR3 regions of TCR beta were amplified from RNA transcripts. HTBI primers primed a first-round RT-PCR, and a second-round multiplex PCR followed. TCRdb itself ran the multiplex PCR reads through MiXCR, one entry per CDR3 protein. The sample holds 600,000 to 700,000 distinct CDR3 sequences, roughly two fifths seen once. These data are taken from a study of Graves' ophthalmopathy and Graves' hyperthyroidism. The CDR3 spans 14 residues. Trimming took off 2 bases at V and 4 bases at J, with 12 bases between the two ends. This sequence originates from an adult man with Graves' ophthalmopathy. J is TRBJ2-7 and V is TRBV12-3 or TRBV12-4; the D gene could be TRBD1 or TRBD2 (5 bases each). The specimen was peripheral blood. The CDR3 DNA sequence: TGTGCCAGCAGTTTAATCCCAGGGAGTTACGAGCAGTACTTC. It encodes CASSLIPGSYEQYF.